Included here is one TCR beta chain sequence, with context. Its target is unknown. CDR1 KGHSH and CDR2 LQKENI come from the germline V gene. There are 15 residues in the CDR3. V lost 2 bases to trimming and J lost 4 bases, with 11 bases between them. Only in-frame clones appear in the TCRdb table, and some are missing; sequencing was by immunoSEQ multiplex PCR. The sample holds around 95,000 clones, 85% seen once. The sample is drawn from a study of cytomegalovirus exposure and HLA in healthy donors. Study background: It was reported in a later analysis that the same platform had been used for the roughly 130 validation repertoires as for the 666 first-cohort repertoires. The study's findings and limits: The study put under 200 TCR beta chains on its list as cytomegalovirus-associated. A few CMV-associated chains were confirmed in vitro to be specific for CMV antigens. In the 120 validation repertoires, a later analysis found that first-cohort TCR clusters tended to co-occur.

The chain employs TRBV18 and TRBJ1-4; weak D call: TRBD1 (6 bases). The specimen sequenced was PBMCs. The clonotype was recovered from a man between 18 and 29 years old in good health and CMV-seropositive. In DNA form, the CDR3 reads TGTGCCAGCTCACCAGGACAGAGGAATAATGAAAAACTGTTTTTT. It is translated as CASSPGQRNNEKLFF.